These T cell receptor beta chains were read from a single sample in a study of T cell responses to AZD1222 COVID-19 vaccine. The repertoire was sequenced with immunoSEQ multiplex PCR; TCRdb's copy has only in-frame clones and lacks some. The repertoire holds about 46,000 clones, with 85% to 90% as singletons. This specimen consisted of peripheral blood, obtained 28 days after the second AZD1222 dose. The receptors come from an adult who received the AZD1222 COVID-19 vaccine. CDR3s include the opening cysteine and the closing phenylalanine or tryptophan. Fields, in order: D gene, V gene, clone size, J gene, CDR3 protein, CDR3 DNA. D genes are given only for firm matches. Only some rows state a clone size, as once, few, many or a class for expanded clones.

TRBD2	TRBV7-2	-	TRBJ2-7	CASSLLAGAVEQYF	TGTGCCAGCAGCCTACTAGCGGGAGCGGTCGAGCAGTACTTC
TRBD1	TRBV23-1	few	TRBJ2-7	CASSQSWTGADEQYF	TGCGCCAGCAGTCAATCTTGGACAGGGGCGGACGAGCAGTACTTC
-	TRBV7-8	-	TRBJ2-7	CASRQDRFYEQYF	TGTGCCAGCAGGCAGGACAGATTCTACGAGCAGTACTTC
-	TRBV4-3	-	TRBJ2-5	CASSQDIRGLWETQYF	TGCGCCAGCAGCCAAGACATCAGGGGCCTGTGGGAGACCCAGTACTTC
-	TRBV4-2	-	TRBJ1-1	CASSQGGTENTEAFF	TGTGCCAGCAGCCAAGGGGGAACCGAGAACACTGAAGCTTTCTTT
TRBD1	TRBV7-3	-	TRBJ1-2	CASSLTPGGDYGYTF	TGTGCCAGCAGCTTAACTCCAGGGGGTGACTATGGCTACACCTTC
TRBD2	TRBV7-2	-	TRBJ2-3	CASSLELAGGPGTQYF	TGTGCCAGCAGCTTAGAGTTAGCGGGAGGGCCGGGTACGCAGTATTTT
TRBD1	TRBV10-3	-	TRBJ1-5	CAISPGQGFNQPQHF	TGTGCCATCAGCCCGGGACAGGGCTTCAATCAGCCCCAGCATTTT
-	TRBV28	-	TRBJ1-5	CASSPLQYFNRSPFQPQHF	TGTGCCAGCAGTCCACTGCAATATTTTAACCGCTCACCCTTTCAGCCCCAGCATTTT
-	TRBV7-2	once	TRBJ2-5	CASSPQTSQETQYF	TGTGCCAGCAGCCCCCAAACTAGTCAAGAGACCCAGTACTTC
TRBD1	TRBV7-2	-	TRBJ1-1	CASSLQGAVNTEAFF	TGTGCCAGCAGCCTACAGGGGGCGGTGAACACTGAAGCTTTCTTT
-	TRBV12-3/TRBV12-4	-	TRBJ2-3	CASSLEGGAQYF	TGTGCCAGCAGTTTAGAAGGCGGGGCGCAGTATTTT
-	TRBV27	-	TRBJ2-7	CASSLRSRGGLGEQYF	TGTGCCAGCAGTTTGCGCAGTCGGGGAGGCCTGGGCGAGCAGTACTTC
TRBD2	TRBV7-8	-	TRBJ2-3	CASSPGLAGGSTDTQYF	TGTGCCAGCAGCCCAGGACTAGCGGGAGGGAGCACAGATACGCAGTATTTT
TRBD1	TRBV12-3/TRBV12-4	-	TRBJ2-7	CASRQGAQREQYF	TGTGCCAGCCGACAGGGGGCGCAACGCGAGCAGTACTTC
TRBD1	TRBV30	-	TRBJ2-7	CAWDRGRSYEQYF	TGTGCCTGGGACAGGGGAAGATCCTACGAGCAGTACTTC
-	TRBV3-1/TRBV3-2	-	TRBJ2-2	CASSQVDNPNTGELFF	TGTGCCAGCAGCCAAGTGGACAACCCGAACACCGGGGAGCTGTTTTTT
-	TRBV4-3	-	TRBJ1-4	CASSQDSARDEKLFF	TGCGCCAGCAGCCAAGATTCCGCCAGGGATGAAAAACTGTTTTTT
-	TRBV2	few	TRBJ2-7	CASSEGAGFEQYF	TGTGCCAGCAGTGAGGGGGCGGGCTTCGAGCAGTACTTC
TRBD1	TRBV7-2	-	TRBJ1-1	CASSPQTGGGFTEAFF	TGTGCCAGCAGCCCCCAGACAGGGGGCGGGTTCACTGAAGCTTTCTTT
-	TRBV5-1	few	TRBJ1-6	CASSLDRPNSPLHF	TGCGCCAGCAGCTTGGATCGTCCGAATTCACCCCTCCACTTT
-	TRBV4-1	-	TRBJ2-3	CASSQVGTDTQYF	TGCGCCAGCAGCCAAGTCGGCACAGATACGCAGTATTTT
TRBD1	TRBV12-3/TRBV12-4	-	TRBJ2-7	CASSLDTGDEQYF	TGTGCCAGCAGTTTAGACACAGGGGACGAGCAGTACTTC
TRBD2	TRBV7-9	-	TRBJ2-3	CASSLTSGRSTDTQYF	TGTGCCAGCAGCCTTACTAGCGGGAGGAGCACAGATACGCAGTATTTT
-	TRBV7-9	-	TRBJ1-3	CASSLLGNTIYF	TGTGCCAGCAGTCTATTGGGAAACACCATATATTTT
-	TRBV4-1	-	TRBJ2-7	CASSLLGSQAYEQYF	TGCGCCAGCAGCCTTTTGGGATCCCAAGCCTACGAGCAGTACTTC
-	TRBV3-1/TRBV3-2	-	TRBJ1-1	CASSQDLVGGLNTEAFF	TGTGCCAGCAGCCAAGATCTAGTGGGGGGACTGAACACTGAAGCTTTCTTT
-	TRBV6-6	-	TRBJ1-1	CASSYPQGRRTEAFF	TGTGCCAGCAGTTATCCTCAGGGGCGAAGGACTGAAGCTTTCTTT
-	TRBV7-9	-	TRBJ2-1	CASSLSSGRGEQFF	TGTGCCAGCAGCTTATCAAGTGGGCGTGGTGAGCAGTTCTTC
TRBD1	TRBV27	-	TRBJ2-7	CASSYWTGPYEQYF	TGTGCCAGCAGTTACTGGACAGGTCCCTACGAGCAGTACTTC
TRBD1	TRBV6-1	-	TRBJ1-2	CASSDPRTGKAYGYTF	TGTGCCAGCAGTGATCCGAGGACAGGGAAGGCCTATGGCTACACCTTC
TRBD2	TRBV9	-	TRBJ2-2	CASSVGPSGNTGELFF	TGTGCCAGCAGCGTAGGGCCTAGCGGGAACACCGGGGAGCTGTTTTTT
TRBD1	TRBV6-1	-	TRBJ1-1	CASSETGFATEAFF	TGTGCCAGCAGTGAGACAGGGTTCGCCACTGAAGCTTTCTTT
-	TRBV3-1/TRBV3-2	-	TRBJ2-3	CASSQDRSTDTQYF	TGTGCCAGCAGCCAAGACAGAAGCACAGATACGCAGTATTTT
-	TRBV19	-	TRBJ1-1	CASSRGSGYTEAFF	TGTGCCAGTAGTCGGGGGTCTGGGTACACTGAAGCTTTCTTT
-	TRBV28	-	TRBJ2-7	CASSLRLATYEQYF	TGTGCCAGCAGTTTAAGGCTAGCCACCTACGAGCAGTACTTC
TRBD1	TRBV27	-	TRBJ1-1	CASSLFTGGGTEAFF	TGTGCCAGCAGTTTATTTACAGGGGGAGGCACTGAAGCTTTCTTT